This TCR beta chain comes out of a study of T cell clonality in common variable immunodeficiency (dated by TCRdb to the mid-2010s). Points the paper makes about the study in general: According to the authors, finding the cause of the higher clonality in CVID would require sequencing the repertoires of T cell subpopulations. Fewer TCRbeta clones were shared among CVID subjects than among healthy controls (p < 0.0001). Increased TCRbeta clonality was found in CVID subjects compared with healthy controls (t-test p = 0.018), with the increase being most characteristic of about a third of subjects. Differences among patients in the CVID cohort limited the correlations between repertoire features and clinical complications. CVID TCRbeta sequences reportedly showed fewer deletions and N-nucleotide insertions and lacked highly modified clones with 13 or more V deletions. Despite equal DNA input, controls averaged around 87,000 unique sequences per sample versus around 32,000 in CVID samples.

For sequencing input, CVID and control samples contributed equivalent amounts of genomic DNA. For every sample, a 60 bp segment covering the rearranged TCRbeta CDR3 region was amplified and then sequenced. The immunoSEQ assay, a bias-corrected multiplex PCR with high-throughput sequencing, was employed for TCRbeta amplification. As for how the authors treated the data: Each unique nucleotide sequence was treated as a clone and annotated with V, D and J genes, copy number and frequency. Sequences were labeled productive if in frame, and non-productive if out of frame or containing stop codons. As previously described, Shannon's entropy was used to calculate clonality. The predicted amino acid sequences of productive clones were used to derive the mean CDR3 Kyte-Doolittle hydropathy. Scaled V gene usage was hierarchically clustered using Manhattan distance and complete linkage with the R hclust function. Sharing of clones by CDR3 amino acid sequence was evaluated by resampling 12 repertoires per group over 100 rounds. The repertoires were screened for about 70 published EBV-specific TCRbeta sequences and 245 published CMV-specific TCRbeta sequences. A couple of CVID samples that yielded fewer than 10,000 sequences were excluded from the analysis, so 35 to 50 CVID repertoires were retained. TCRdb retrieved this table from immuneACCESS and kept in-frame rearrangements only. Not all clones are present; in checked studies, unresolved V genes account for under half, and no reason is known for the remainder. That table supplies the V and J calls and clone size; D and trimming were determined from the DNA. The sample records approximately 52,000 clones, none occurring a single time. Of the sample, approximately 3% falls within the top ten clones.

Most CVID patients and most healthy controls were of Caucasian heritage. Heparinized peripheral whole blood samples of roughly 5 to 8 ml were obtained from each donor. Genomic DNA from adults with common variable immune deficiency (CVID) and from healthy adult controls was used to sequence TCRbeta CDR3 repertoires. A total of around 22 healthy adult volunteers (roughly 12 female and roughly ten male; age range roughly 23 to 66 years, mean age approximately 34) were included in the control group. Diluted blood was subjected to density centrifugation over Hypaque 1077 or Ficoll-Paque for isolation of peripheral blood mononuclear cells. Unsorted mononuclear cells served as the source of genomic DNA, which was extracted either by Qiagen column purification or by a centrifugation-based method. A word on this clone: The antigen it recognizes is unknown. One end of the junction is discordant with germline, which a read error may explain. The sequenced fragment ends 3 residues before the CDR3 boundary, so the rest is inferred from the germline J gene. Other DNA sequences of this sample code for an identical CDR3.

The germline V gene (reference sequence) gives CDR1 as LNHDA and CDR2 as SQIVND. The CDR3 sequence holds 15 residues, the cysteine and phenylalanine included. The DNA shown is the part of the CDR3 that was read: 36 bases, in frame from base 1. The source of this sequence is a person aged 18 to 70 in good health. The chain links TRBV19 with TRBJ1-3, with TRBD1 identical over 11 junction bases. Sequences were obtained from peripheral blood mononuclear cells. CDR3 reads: CASSTGQGAGNTIYF. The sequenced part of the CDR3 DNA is TGTGCCAGTAGTACCGGACAGGGGGCTGGAAACACA.